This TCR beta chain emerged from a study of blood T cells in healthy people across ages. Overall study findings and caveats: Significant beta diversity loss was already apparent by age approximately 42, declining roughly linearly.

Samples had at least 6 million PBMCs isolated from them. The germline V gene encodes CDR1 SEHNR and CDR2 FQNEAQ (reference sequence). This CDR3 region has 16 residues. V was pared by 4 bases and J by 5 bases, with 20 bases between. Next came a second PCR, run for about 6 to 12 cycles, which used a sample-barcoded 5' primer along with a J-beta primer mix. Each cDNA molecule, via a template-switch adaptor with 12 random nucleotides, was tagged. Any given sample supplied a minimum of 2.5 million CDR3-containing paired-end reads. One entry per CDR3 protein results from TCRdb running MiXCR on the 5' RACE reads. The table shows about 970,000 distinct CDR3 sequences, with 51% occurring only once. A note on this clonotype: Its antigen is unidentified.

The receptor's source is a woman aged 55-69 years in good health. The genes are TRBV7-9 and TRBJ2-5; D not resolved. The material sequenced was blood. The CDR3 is CASSSRLSSQRETQYF. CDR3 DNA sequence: TGTGCCAGCAGCTCCCGTCTGAGCTCCCAGAGGGAGACCCAGTACTTC.